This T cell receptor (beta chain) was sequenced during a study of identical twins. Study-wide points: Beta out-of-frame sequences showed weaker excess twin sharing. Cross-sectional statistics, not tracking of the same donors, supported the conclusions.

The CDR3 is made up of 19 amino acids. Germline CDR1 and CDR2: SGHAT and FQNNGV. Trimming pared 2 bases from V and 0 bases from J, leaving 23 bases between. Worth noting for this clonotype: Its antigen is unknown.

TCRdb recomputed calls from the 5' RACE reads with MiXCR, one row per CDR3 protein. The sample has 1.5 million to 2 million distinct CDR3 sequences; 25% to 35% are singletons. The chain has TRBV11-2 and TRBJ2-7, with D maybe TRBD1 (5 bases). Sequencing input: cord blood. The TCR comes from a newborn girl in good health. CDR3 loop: CASSLTTGSWSATSYEQYF. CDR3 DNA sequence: TGTGCCAGCAGCTTAACTACAGGCTCTTGGAGCGCGACCTCCTACGAGCAGTACTTC.